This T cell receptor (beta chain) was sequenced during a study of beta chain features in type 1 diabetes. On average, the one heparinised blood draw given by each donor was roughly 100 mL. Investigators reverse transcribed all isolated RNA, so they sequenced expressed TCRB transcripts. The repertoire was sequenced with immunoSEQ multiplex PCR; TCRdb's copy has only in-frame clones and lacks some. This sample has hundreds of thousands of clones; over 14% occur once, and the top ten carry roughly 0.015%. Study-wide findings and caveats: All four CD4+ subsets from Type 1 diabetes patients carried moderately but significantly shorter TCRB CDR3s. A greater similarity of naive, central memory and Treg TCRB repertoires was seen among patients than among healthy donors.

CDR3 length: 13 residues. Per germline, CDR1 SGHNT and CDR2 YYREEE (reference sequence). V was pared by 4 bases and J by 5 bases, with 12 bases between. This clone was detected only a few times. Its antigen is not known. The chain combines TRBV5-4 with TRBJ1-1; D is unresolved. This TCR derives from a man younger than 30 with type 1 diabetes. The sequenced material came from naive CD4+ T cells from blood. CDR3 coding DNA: TGTGCCAGCAGCCCAGAGAGGAAAACTGAAGCTTTCTTT. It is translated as CASSPERKTEAFF.